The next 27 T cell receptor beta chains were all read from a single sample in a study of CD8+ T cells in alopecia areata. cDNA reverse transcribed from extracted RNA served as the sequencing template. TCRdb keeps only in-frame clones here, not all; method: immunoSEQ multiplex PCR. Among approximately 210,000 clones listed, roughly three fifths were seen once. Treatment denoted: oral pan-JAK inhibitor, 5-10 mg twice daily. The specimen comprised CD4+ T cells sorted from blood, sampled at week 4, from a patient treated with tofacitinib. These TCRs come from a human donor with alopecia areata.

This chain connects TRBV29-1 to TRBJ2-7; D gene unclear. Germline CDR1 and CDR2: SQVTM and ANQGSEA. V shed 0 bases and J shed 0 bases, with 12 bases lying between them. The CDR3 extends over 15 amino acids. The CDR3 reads CSVEDQRGNSYEQYF. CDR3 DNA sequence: TGCAGCGTTGAAGATCAACGTGGGAACTCCTACGAGCAGTACTTC.

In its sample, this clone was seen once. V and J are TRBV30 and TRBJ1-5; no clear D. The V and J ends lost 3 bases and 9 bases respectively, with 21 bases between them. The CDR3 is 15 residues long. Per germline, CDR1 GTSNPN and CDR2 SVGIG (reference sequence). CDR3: CAWSPISTGAGPQHF. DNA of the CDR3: TGTGCCTGGAGCCCCATCTCGACGGGCGCGGGGCCCCAGCATTTT.

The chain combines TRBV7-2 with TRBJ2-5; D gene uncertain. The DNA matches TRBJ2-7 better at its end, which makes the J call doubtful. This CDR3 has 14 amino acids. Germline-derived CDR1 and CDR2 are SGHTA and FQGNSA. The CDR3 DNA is TGTGCCAGCAGCTTAATGGGGTATCTCCACGAGCAGTACTTC. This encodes CASSLMGYLHEQYF.

CDR3 loop: CASSSGTSSYEQYF. The CDR3 DNA sequence: TGTGCCAGCAGCTCCGGGACAAGCTCCTACGAGCAGTACTTC. This rearrangement joins TRBV9 to TRBJ2-7; possibly TRBD1 for D (6 bases). Germline-derived CDR1 and CDR2 are SGDLS and YYNGEE. Trimming left V 4 bases short and J 0 bases short, with 11 bases between. CDR3 length equals 14 residues.

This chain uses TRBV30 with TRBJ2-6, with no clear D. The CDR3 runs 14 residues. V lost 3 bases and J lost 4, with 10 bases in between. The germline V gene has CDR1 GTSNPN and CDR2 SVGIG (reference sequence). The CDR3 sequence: CAWSAYGGANVLTF. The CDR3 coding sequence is TGTGCCTGGAGCGCGTACGGCGGGGCCAACGTCCTGACTTTC.

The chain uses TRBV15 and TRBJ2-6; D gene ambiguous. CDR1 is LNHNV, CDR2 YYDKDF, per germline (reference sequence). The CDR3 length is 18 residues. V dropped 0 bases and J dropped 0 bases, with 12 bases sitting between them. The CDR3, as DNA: TGTGCCACCAGCAGAGATCACGCAGCTAGCTCTGGGGCCAACGTCCTGACTTTC. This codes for CATSRDHAASSGANVLTF. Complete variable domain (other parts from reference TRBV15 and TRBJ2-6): DAMVIQNPRYQVTQFGKPVTLSCSQTLNHNVMYWYQQKSSQAPKLLFHYYDKDFNNEADTPDNFQSRRPNTSFCFLDIRSPGLGDTAMYLCATSRDHAASSGANVLTFGAGSRLTVL.

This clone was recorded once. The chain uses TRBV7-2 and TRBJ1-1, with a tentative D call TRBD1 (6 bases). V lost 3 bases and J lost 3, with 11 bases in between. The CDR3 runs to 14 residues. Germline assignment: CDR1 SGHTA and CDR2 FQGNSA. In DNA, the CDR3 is TGTGCCAGCAGCTTGGCACAGGGTTACACTGAAGCTTTCTTT. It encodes CASSLAQGYTEAFF. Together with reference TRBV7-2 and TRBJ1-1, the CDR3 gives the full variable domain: GAGVSQSPSNKVTEKGKDVELRCDPISGHTALYWYRQSLGQGLEFLIYFQGNSAPDKSGLPSDRFSAERTGGSVSTLTIQRTQQEDSAVYLCASSLAQGYTEAFFGQGTRLTVV.

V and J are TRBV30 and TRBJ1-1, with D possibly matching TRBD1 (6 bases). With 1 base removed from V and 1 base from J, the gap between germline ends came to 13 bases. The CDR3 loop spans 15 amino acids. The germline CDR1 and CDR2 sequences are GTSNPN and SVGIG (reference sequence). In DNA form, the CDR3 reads TGTGCCTGGAGTGGAGAGGGGGGGACGAACACTGAAGCTTTCTTT. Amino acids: CAWSGEGGTNTEAFF.

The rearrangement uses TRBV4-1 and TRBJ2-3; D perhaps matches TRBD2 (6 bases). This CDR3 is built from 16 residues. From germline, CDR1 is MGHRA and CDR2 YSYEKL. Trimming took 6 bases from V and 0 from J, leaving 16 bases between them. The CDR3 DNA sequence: TGCGCCAGCAGGGTGGGGAGCGGGCGAAGCACAGATACGCAGTATTTT. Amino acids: CASRVGSGRSTDTQYF.

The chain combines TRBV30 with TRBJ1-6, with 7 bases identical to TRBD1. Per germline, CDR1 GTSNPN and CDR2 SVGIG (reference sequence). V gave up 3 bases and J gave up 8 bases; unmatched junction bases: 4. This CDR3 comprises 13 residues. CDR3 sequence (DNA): TGTGCCTGGAGACAGGGGAGGGATTCACCCCTCCACTTT. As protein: CAWRQGRDSPLHF.

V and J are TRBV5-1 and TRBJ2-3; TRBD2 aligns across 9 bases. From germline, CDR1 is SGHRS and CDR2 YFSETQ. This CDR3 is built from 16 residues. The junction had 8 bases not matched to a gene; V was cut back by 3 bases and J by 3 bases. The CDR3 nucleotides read TGCGCCAGCAGCTCCGGGACTAGCTTCAGGACAGATACGCAGTATTTT. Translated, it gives CASSSGTSFRTDTQYF.

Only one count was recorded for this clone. This CDR3 is CASSARTGSTEAFF. CDR3 bases: TGTGCCAGCAGTGCCCGTACAGGGAGTACTGAAGCTTTCTTT. The gene calls are TRBV2 and TRBJ1-1; TRBD1 might be the D (6 bases). The germline V gene encodes CDR1 SNHLY and CDR2 FYNNEI. V lost 4 bases and J lost 5, with 14 bases in between. There are 14 residues in the CDR3.

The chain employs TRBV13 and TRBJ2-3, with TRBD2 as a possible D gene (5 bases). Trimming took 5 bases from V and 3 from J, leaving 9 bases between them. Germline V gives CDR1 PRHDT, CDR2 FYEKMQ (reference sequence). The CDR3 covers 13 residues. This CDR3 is CASSRTGTDTQYF. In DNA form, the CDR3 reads TGTGCCAGCAGCCGCACGGGGACAGATACGCAGTATTTT.

The CDR3 loop reads CASSLIAGTTLRQETQYF. CDR3 nucleotide sequence: TGTGCCAGCAGCTTAATAGCGGGGACGACATTACGCCAAGAGACCCAGTACTTC. The chain carries TRBV7-2 and TRBJ2-5; 8 bases match TRBD2. Germline values: CDR1 SGHTA, CDR2 FQGNSA. The CDR3 totals 18 residues. The V gene end was trimmed by 2 bases and the J gene end by 1 base; junction bases not matched to a gene: 12.

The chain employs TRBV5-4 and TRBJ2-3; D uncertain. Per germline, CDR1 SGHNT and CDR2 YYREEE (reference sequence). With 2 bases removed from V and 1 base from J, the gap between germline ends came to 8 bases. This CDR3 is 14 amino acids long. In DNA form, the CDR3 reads TGTGCCAGCAGCTTAGATTTGGGCACAGATACGCAGTATTTT. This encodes CASSLDLGTDTQYF.

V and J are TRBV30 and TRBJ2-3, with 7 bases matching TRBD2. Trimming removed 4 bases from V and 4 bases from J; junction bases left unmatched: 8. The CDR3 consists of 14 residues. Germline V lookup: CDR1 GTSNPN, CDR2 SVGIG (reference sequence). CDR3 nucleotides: TGTGCCTGGACCGCAGGACTAGAAGCAGATACGCAGTATTTT. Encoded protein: CAWTAGLEADTQYF. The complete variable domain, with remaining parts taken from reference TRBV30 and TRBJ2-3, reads SQTIHQWPATLVQPVGSPLSLECTVEGTSNPNLYWYRQAAGRGLQLLFYSVGIGQISSEVPQNLSASRPQDRQFILSSKKLLLSDSGFYLCAWTAGLEADTQYFGPGTRLTVL.

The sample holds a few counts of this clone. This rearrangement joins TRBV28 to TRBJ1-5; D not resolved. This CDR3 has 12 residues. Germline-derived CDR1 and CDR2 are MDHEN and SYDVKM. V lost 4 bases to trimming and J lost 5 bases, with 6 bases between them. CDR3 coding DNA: TGTGCCAGCAGTTCTTTGGATCAGCCCCAGCATTTT. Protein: CASSSLDQPQHF.

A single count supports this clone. The CDR3 spells CASSQGPRAKNIQYF. The CDR3 DNA reads as TGTGCCAGCAGCCAGGGCCCCCGGGCCAAAAACATTCAGTACTTC. V and J are TRBV7-2 and TRBJ2-4; the D gene is possibly TRBD1 (5 bases). The germline gives CDR1 SGHTA, CDR2 FQGNSA. V dropped 5 bases and J dropped 1 base, with 12 bases sitting between them. This CDR3 contains 15 residues.

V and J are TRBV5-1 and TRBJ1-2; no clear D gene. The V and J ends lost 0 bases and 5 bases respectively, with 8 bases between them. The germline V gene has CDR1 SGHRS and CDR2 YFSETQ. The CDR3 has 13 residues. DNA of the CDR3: TGCGCCAGCAGCTTGGAGGCGGTATATGGCTACACCTTC. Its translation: CASSLEAVYGYTF.

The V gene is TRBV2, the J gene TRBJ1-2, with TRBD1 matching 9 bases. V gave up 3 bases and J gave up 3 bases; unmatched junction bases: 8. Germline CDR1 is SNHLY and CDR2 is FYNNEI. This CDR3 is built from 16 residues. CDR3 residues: CASSDFRDRDHYGYTF. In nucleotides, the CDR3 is TGTGCCAGCAGTGACTTCCGGGACAGGGACCACTATGGCTACACCTTC.

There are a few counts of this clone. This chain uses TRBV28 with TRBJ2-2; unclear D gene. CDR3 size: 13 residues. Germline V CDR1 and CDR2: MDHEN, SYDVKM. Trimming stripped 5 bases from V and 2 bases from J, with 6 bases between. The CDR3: CASSVSNTGELFF. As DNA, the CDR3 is TGTGCCAGCAGTGTCAGCAACACCGGGGAGCTGTTTTTT. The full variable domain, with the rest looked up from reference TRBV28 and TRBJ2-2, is DVKVTQSSRYLVKRTGEKVFLECVQDMDHENMFWYRQDPGLGLRLIYFSYDVKMKEKGDIPEGYSVSREKKERFSLILESASTNQTSMYLCASSVSNTGELFFGEGSRLTVL.

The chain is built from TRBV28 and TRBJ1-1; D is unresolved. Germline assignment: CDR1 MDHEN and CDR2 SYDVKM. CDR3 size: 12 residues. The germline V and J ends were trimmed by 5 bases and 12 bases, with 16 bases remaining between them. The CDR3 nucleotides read TGTGCCAGCAGTCCCCCGGGCAACCCTACTTTCTTT. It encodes CASSPPGNPTFF.

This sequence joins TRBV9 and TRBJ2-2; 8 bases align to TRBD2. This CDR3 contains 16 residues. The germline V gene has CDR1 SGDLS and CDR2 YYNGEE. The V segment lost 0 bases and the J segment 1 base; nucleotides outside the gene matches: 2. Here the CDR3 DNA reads TGTGCCAGCAGCGTAGAGAGCGGGGGGAACACCGGGGAGCTGTTTTTT. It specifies CASSVESGGNTGELFF.

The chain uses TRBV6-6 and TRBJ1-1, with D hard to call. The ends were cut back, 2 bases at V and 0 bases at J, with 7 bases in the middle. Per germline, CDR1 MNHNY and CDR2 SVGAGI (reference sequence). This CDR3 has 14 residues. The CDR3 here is CASSYGRLNTEAFF. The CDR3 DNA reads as TGTGCCAGCAGTTACGGGCGCCTGAACACTGAAGCTTTCTTT.

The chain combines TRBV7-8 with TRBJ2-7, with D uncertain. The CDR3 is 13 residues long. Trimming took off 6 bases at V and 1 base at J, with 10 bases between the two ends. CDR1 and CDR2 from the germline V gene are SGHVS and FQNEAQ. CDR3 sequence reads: CASSRPASYEQYF. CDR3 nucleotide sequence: TGTGCCAGCAGTCGCCCTGCGTCCTACGAGCAGTACTTC.

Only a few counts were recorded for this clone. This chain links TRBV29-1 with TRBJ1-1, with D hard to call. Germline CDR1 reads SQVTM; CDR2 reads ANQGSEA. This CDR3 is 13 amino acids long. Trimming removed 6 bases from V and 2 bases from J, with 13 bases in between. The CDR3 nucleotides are TGCAGCGTGGTCCGGCAGGCAAACACTGAAGCTTTCTTT. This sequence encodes CSVVRQANTEAFF.

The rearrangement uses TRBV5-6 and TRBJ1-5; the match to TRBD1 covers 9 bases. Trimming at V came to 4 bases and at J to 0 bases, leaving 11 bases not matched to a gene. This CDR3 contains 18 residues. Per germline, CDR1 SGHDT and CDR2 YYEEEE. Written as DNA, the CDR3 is TGTGCCAGCAGCCAACCGGGACAGGGAAATTATAGCAATCAGCCCCAGCATTTT. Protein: CASSQPGQGNYSNQPQHF.